One and the same sample provided the 18 T cell receptor beta chains below, sequenced in a study of cytomegalovirus exposure and HLA in healthy donors. The study ran its PCR with 60 Vbeta and 13 Jbeta primers. Data came from immunoSEQ multiplex PCR; TCRdb stores just in-frame clones and leaves some out. The sample includes more than 140,000 clones, over 70% of them seen just once. Source material: PBMCs. Every receptor here comes from a man aged 25 to 40 in good health and CMV-seropositive.

The CDR3 region is CASSYFHSGANVLTF. In DNA form, the CDR3 reads TGTGCCAGCAGTTACTTTCACTCTGGGGCCAACGTCCTGACTTTC. The chain uses TRBV6-5 and TRBJ2-6; D call uncertain. The germline CDR1 and CDR2 sequences are MNHEY and SVGAGI. V lost 1 base to trimming and J lost 0 bases, with 4 bases between them. The CDR3 length is 15 residues.

The rearrangement joins TRBV30 to TRBJ1-6; possible D gene TRBD1, 6 bases. This CDR3 contains 15 residues. The V end was cut by 3 bases, the J end by 9 bases, with 18 bases between. Germline CDR1 is GTSNPN and CDR2 is SVGIG (reference sequence). The DNA for the CDR3 is TGTGCCTGGAGCGTGAGCGCAGGGGAGAGTTCACCCCTCCACTTT. Its protein product is CAWSVSAGESSPLHF.

The gene calls are TRBV28 and TRBJ1-1, with 7 bases fitting TRBD1. Germline V gene sequence: CDR1 MDHEN, CDR2 SYDVKM. Trimming took 5 bases from V and 1 from J; bases not matched to a gene: 7. This CDR3 spans 15 amino acids. CDR3 sequence: CASSPRRTGNTEAFF. The CDR3 coding sequence is TGTGCCAGCAGTCCCCGTCGGACAGGGAACACTGAAGCTTTCTTT.

The V and J genes are TRBV7-9 and TRBJ2-7, with unresolved D. The CDR3 length is 14 residues. V was shortened by 0 bases and J by 2 bases, with 8 bases between the two germline ends. The germline gives CDR1 SEHNR, CDR2 FQNEAQ (reference sequence). Written as DNA, the CDR3 is TGTGCCAGCAGCTTAGCCGGCCAGGCCTACGAGCAGTACTTC. It codes for CASSLAGQAYEQYF.

V usage is TRBV7-9 and J usage is TRBJ2-7, with D perhaps TRBD2 (5 bases). Germline V gives CDR1 SEHNR, CDR2 FQNEAQ (reference sequence). The V gene lost 5 bases and the J gene lost 4 bases, with 18 bases spanning the gap. The length of the CDR3 is 15 residues. This chain's CDR3 is CASSPWVLSGYEQYF. The DNA of the CDR3 is TGTGCCAGCAGCCCCTGGGTCCTCAGCGGATACGAGCAGTACTTC.

For the CDR3, the DNA is TGTGCCAGTGGATTCGACAGGGCCTATGGCTACACCTTC. It is translated as CASGFDRAYGYTF. The chain recombines TRBV19 with TRBJ1-2, with TRBD1 matching 7 bases. Germline CDR1 LNHDA, CDR2 SQIVND (reference sequence). CDR3 size: 13 residues. After removal of 8 bases from V and 4 bases from J, the junction contained 7 bases not matched to a gene.

The gene calls are TRBV16 and TRBJ1-4; D gene unclear. There are 14 residues in the CDR3. V lost 2 bases and J 2 bases, leaving 6 bases between the germline ends. Per germline, CDR1 KGHSY and CDR2 FQNENV. This CDR3 reads CASSQASTNEKLFF. CDR3 nucleotide sequence: TGTGCCAGCAGCCAAGCGTCTACTAATGAAAAACTGTTTTTT.

This chain joins TRBV4-3 and TRBJ2-1; 12 bases agree with TRBD1. The CDR3 runs to 15 residues. Germline lookup yields CDR1 LGHNA and CDR2 YSLEER. The junction had 3 bases not matched to a gene; V was cut back by 3 bases and J by 6 bases. CDR3 sequence reads: CASSHGTGGRNEQFF. In DNA form, the CDR3 reads TGCGCCAGCAGCCACGGGACAGGGGGCCGCAATGAGCAGTTCTTC.

The chain has TRBV4-3 and TRBJ2-5, with TRBD2 identical over 8 bases. The CDR3 extends over 17 amino acids. Per the germline V gene, CDR1 is LGHNA and CDR2 is YSLEER. V lost 1 base and J lost 5; bases outside the gene matches: 12. The CDR3 bases are TGCGCCAGCAGCCAAGTCGATCTCGGGGGGGCTGGGGAGACCCAGTACTTC. Amino acid sequence: CASSQVDLGGAGETQYF.

The rearrangement links TRBV6-5 to TRBJ2-1; maybe TRBD2 (5 bases). Per germline, CDR1 MNHEY and CDR2 SVGAGI. Trimming cost V 6 bases and J 1 base, with 13 bases left between them. CDR3 length: 15 amino acids. CDR3 DNA: TGTGCCAGCAGCCGACTACAGCTTTCCTACAATGAGCAGTTCTTC. Encoded protein: CASSRLQLSYNEQFF.

This clone was seen more than once but under ten times. The rearrangement links TRBV23-1 to TRBJ2-6; maybe TRBD1 (5 bases). TRBV23-1 is an ORF for which the function is uncertain. The CDR3 is 18 amino acids. V was pared by 0 bases and J by 2 bases, with 14 bases between. The CDR3 reads CASSQSLQGGPGANVLTF. The CDR3 nucleotides are TGCGCCAGCAGTCAATCTTTGCAGGGTGGCCCTGGGGCCAACGTCCTGACTTTC.

The chain is built from TRBV6-4 and TRBJ1-2; D unresolved. Trimming pared 7 bases from V and 3 bases from J, leaving 18 bases between. This CDR3 region has 15 residues. Germline V gene lookup returns CDR1 MRHNA and CDR2 SNTAGT. The CDR3: CASTAEEGWHYGYTF. The CDR3 DNA follows: TGTGCCAGCACCGCGGAGGAGGGTTGGCACTATGGCTACACCTTC.

The chain has TRBV28 and TRBJ2-3, with D possibly matching TRBD2 (7 bases). In germline, CDR1 is MDHEN, CDR2 SYDVKM. The ends were cut back, 2 bases at V and 1 base at J, with 13 bases in the middle. The CDR3 consists of 16 residues. CDR3 sequence reads: CASSLGGASGTDTQYF. The CDR3 DNA sequence: TGTGCCAGCAGTTTAGGGGGGGCTTCTGGCACAGATACGCAGTATTTT. Variable domain in full (rest from reference TRBV28 and TRBJ2-3): DVKVTQSSRYLVKRTGEKVFLECVQDMDHENMFWYRQDPGLGLRLIYFSYDVKMKEKGDIPEGYSVSREKKERFSLILESASTNQTSMYLCASSLGGASGTDTQYFGPGTRLTVL.

This clone was seen only a few times. The chain carries TRBV6-1 and TRBJ1-4; TRBD1 matches 8 bases. Trimming took 6 bases from V and 7 from J; bases not matched to a gene: 7. Germline V gives CDR1 MNHNS, CDR2 SASEGT. This CDR3 has 14 amino acids. The CDR3 loop reads CASSAGGWGEKLFF. The CDR3 bases are TGTGCCAGCAGCGCAGGGGGCTGGGGTGAAAAACTGTTTTTT.

CDR3 coding DNA: TGTGCCAGTAGTATAGCTTACAAGTACGAGCAGTACTTC. It specifies CASSIAYKYEQYF. This chain links TRBV19 with TRBJ2-7; D not resolved. The V end lost 1 base, the J end lost 4 bases, and 8 bases lay between the germline ends. Germline V lookup: CDR1 LNHDA, CDR2 SQIVND (reference sequence). There are 13 residues in the CDR3.

This chain joins TRBV30 and TRBJ2-7, with 9 bases that match TRBD1. The CDR3 has 15 amino acids. Germline V gives CDR1 GTSNPN, CDR2 SVGIG (reference sequence). The J segment lost 0 bases and the V segment lost 0 bases, leaving 3 bases of the junction unmatched. CDR3 sequence reads: CAWSVWDRVSYEQYF. The DNA of the CDR3 is TGTGCCTGGAGTGTGTGGGACAGGGTCTCCTACGAGCAGTACTTC.

This rearrangement joins TRBV15 to TRBJ2-7; 10 bases align to TRBD1. Germline V lookup: CDR1 LNHNV, CDR2 YYDKDF (reference sequence). Trimming cost V 3 bases and J 6 bases; bases outside gene matches: 8. The CDR3 length is 15 residues. CDR3 residues: CATSSYRDRGSEQYF. CDR3 sequence (DNA): TGTGCCACCAGCAGTTACCGGGACAGGGGTTCCGAGCAGTACTTC.

The chain recombines TRBV11-1 with TRBJ2-3; no definite D call. Looked up from germline, CDR1 is SGHAT and CDR2 is FQDESV (reference sequence). Trimming took 6 bases from V and 4 from J, leaving 14 bases between them. The CDR3 runs 14 residues. CDR3 DNA: TGTGCCAGCAGTTTTGGTCGAAGCGCAGATACGCAGTATTTT. Amino acids: CASSFGRSADTQYF.